The clone carrying this T cell receptor (beta chain) occurred once. Its matching antigen is unknown. Following extraction, RNA underwent reverse transcription to cDNA, which served as the sequencing template. The data were produced by immunoSEQ multiplex PCR, yet TCRdb's version contains in-frame clones alone and is incomplete. The data contain approximately 170,000 clones, around 60% of them singletons. The sample belongs to a study of CD8+ T cells in alopecia areata. This CDR3 is built from 15 residues. Trimming removed 1 base at V and 7 bases at J, with 11 bases between. Germline V gene lookup returns CDR1 SGHAT and CDR2 FQNNGV. Treatment here: oral pan-JAK inhibitor, 5-10 mg twice daily. Alopecia areata patients provided lesional scalp punch biopsies and peripheral blood, both collected for the study. Study outcomes and limitations: Scalp clonality and expanded CD8+ clones among the top 100 fell significantly with tofacitinib.

Sequences were derived from CD4+ T cells sorted from blood, sampled at week 24, from a patient treated with tofacitinib. This clonotype was obtained from a human donor with alopecia areata. The chain links TRBV11-2 to TRBJ1-6; D perhaps matches TRBD1 (5 bases). CDR3 sequence: CASSLGQLMNSPLHF. The CDR3 DNA follows: TGTGCCAGCAGCTTAGGACAGCTGATGAATTCACCCCTCCACTTT.